A selection of T cell receptor beta chains follows, all from one sample in a study of Ad26.COV2.S vaccination and SARS-CoV-2 variants. The protocol was immunoSEQ multiplex PCR, while the TCRdb copy is restricted to in-frame clones and leaves out a portion. The data contain about 350,000 clones, 80% to 90% of them singletons. The sequencing used peripheral blood, collected in a trial of Ad26.COV2.S vaccine versus placebo. These receptors originate from a person aged 18-60 years who received the Ad26.COV2.S COVID-19 vaccine or a placebo. Each CDR3 is given with its conserved first and last residue. D genes are given only for firm matches. Only part of the rows carry a size: once, few, many, or a class if the clone is expanded.

TRBV11-2	TRBJ1-1	once	NA	TGTGCCAGCAGCTTTTTGGGTCGGACTGAAGCTTTCTTT	CASSFLGRTEAFF
TRBV19	TRBJ1-3	NA	NA	TGTGCCAGTAGTATGGTCGGATCAAGCTCTGGAAACACCATATATTTT	CASSMVGSSSGNTIYF
TRBV28	TRBJ1-1	NA	TRBD1	TGTGCCAGCAGTTTGGGGGACAGGACTGACACTGAAGCTTTCTTT	CASSLGDRTDTEAFF
TRBV7-2	TRBJ2-7	NA	NA	TGTGCCAGCAGCTTAGAAGGGGGAACCTACGAGCAGTACTTC	CASSLEGGTYEQYF
TRBV19	TRBJ2-3	NA	TRBD1	TGTGCCAGTAGACAACAGGGGAGCACAGATACGCAGTATTTT	CASRQQGSTDTQYF
TRBV6-5	TRBJ1-1	NA	TRBD1	TGTGCCAGCAGGACCCCACAGGGGGCTTGGACTGAAGCTTTCTTT	CASRTPQGAWTEAFF
TRBV5-1	TRBJ1-6	NA	NA	TGCGCCAGCAGCTTGGAGGCTGGGGATGCGGATTCACCCCTCCACTTT	CASSLEAGDADSPLHF
TRBV25-1	TRBJ2-5	NA	TRBD2	TGTGCCAGCAGTGACCTTCTAGCGGGACTAGAGTTATACTTC	CASSDLLAGLELYF
TRBV6-4	TRBJ2-6	NA	NA	TGTGCCAGCAGTGAGACAAGCAGCTCTGGGGCCAACGTCCTGACTTTC	CASSETSSSGANVLTF
TRBV12-3/TRBV12-4	TRBJ1-1	NA	TRBD1	TGTGCCAGCACCAGGGGGTTGGGGGCTTTCTTT	CASTRGLGAFF
TRBV7-9	TRBJ2-4	NA	NA	TGTGCCAGCAGCTTAGATCAGGGATCAACCAAAAACATTCAGTACTTC	CASSLDQGSTKNIQYF
TRBV2	TRBJ2-5	NA	TRBD1	TGTGCCAGCAGCGGGACAGGGGGGAAAGAGACCCAGTACTTC	CASSGTGGKETQYF
TRBV7-2	TRBJ2-3	NA	TRBD2	TGTGCCAGCAGCTTGACGACTAGCGGTGGGACAGATACGCAGTATTTT	CASSLTTSGGTDTQYF
TRBV10-3	TRBJ1-2	NA	NA	TGTGCCATCAGGTCCCGACGAGAAACGACCTATGGCTACACCTTC	CAIRSRRETTYGYTF
TRBV5-1	TRBJ2-7	NA	TRBD1	TGCGCCAGCAGCCCAGACAGGGGGAAGGACGAGCAGTACTTC	CASSPDRGKDEQYF
TRBV28	TRBJ1-2	NA	NA	TGTGCCAGCAGAATTCAGGCGTCCTATGGCTACACCTTC	CASRIQASYGYTF
TRBV10-3	TRBJ2-5	NA	TRBD2	TGTGCCATCAGAAAGACTAGCGGGGGGTCCCAGTACTTC	CAIRKTSGGSQYF
TRBV15	TRBJ2-2	NA	NA	TGTGCCACCAGCAACAAGGGAGCGGCCGGGGAGCTGTTTTTT	CATSNKGAAGELFF
TRBV11-2	TRBJ2-1	NA	TRBD2	TGTGCCAGCAGCAATAACCCGGGAGGATACAATGAGCAGTTCTTC	CASSNNPGGYNEQFF
TRBV28	TRBJ2-5	NA	TRBD2	TGTGCCAGCAGTTTGGCAGGGGCCTTGGGACTAGCAGAGACCCAGTACTTC	CASSLAGALGLAETQYF
TRBV19	TRBJ2-7	NA	TRBD2	TGTGCCAGTAGTCCCTACGCGGGGGGTAGAACGGACGAGCAGTACTTC	CASSPYAGGRTDEQYF
TRBV5-1	TRBJ2-3	NA	NA	TGCGCCAGCAGCTTGAATCCTGCAGATACGCAGTATTTT	CASSLNPADTQYF
TRBV6-1	TRBJ2-7	NA	NA	TGTGCCAGCAGTGAAGTAGAACTACAAACCTACGAGCAGTACTTC	CASSEVELQTYEQYF
TRBV28	TRBJ2-1	NA	TRBD2	TGTGCCAGCAGTTCGACTAGCGGGAGTCGGGATGAGCAGTTCTTC	CASSSTSGSRDEQFF
TRBV5-8	TRBJ2-7	NA	NA	TGTGCCAGCAGCTTGGAAGGTCTGGGAGGCGACGAGCAGTACTTC	CASSLEGLGGDEQYF
TRBV10-3	TRBJ2-7	NA	TRBD1	TGTGCCATCAGCCCCGGACAGGGGCTCTCCTACGAGCAGTACTTC	CAISPGQGLSYEQYF
TRBV28	TRBJ1-4	NA	TRBD1	TGTGCCAGCCAATGGACAGGAGATAATGAAAAACTGTTTTTT	CASQWTGDNEKLFF
TRBV28	TRBJ2-5	once	NA	TGTGCCAGCAGCCCCCCTGGTAGCGCGAGGGAGACCCAGTACTTC	CASSPPGSARETQYF
TRBV24-1	TRBJ1-5	once	NA	TGTGCCACCAGTGTGCCGGCCTCAAATCAGCCCCAGCATTTT	CATSVPASNQPQHF
TRBV6-5	TRBJ1-1	NA	NA	TGTGCCAGCAGGAACCGTTTCCAAGGGACTGAAGCTTTCTTT	CASRNRFQGTEAFF
TRBV4-1	TRBJ2-1	NA	TRBD2	TGCGCCAGCAGCCAGGGTCTAGCGGGAGCATACAATGAGCAGTTCTTC	CASSQGLAGAYNEQFF
TRBV15	TRBJ2-3	NA	NA	TGTGCCACCAGCAGAGTACGGGGAACAGATACGCAGTATTTT	CATSRVRGTDTQYF
TRBV12-3/TRBV12-4	TRBJ1-1	NA	NA	TGTGCCAGCAGTTTTACAGAGAACACTGAAGCTTTCTTT	CASSFTENTEAFF
TRBV12-3/TRBV12-4	TRBJ1-1	NA	NA	TGTGCCAGCAGTTTATTAGCGAACACTGAAGCTTTCTTT	CASSLLANTEAFF
TRBV6-5	TRBJ2-1	NA	TRBD1	TGTGCCAGCAAATTGGACAGGGGGTCCTACAATGAGCAGTTCTTC	CASKLDRGSYNEQFF
TRBV5-1	TRBJ2-7	large	TRBD1	TGCGCCAGCAGCCCGAGACAGGGTGTCTACTACGAGCAGTACTTC	CASSPRQGVYYEQYF
TRBV24-1	TRBJ2-3	NA	NA	TGTGCCACCAGTGACCCCGCGGATCCCACAGATACGCAGTATTTT	CATSDPADPTDTQYF
TRBV19	TRBJ1-5	NA	TRBD1	TGTGCCAGACGCCACAGGGGGTGGGATGATCAGCCCCAGCATTTT	CARRHRGWDDQPQHF